Following are 27 T cell receptor beta chains from one sample sequenced in a study of blood T cells in healthy people across ages. Sample-barcoded 5' priming and a J-beta primer mix drove a second PCR of roughly 6 to 12 cycles. TCRdb called the 5' RACE reads again in MiXCR, with one record for every CDR3 protein. The profile shows over a million distinct CDR3 sequences, roughly 24% of them singletons. In addition, the sample was reused for a study of T cells of mothers and their children.

The specimen sequenced was blood. These receptors originate from a girl under 10 years old in good health.

This clonotype was counted only a few times. The chain uses TRBV12-3 or TRBV12-4 and TRBJ1-6; 7 bases are shared with TRBD1. V lost 6 bases, J lost 11 bases, and 7 bases stayed unmatched. There are 13 residues in the CDR3. The CDR3 is CASSWDSNPPLHF. The CDR3 region has the DNA TGTGCCAGCAGCTGGGACAGCAATCCACCCCTCCACTTT.

This clonotype came up a few times. This CDR3 is CASSLRGELMDTEAFF. Here the CDR3 DNA reads TGTGCCAGCAGCTTGAGAGGCGAACTGATGGACACTGAAGCTTTCTTT. This chain uses TRBV5-6 with TRBJ1-1, with D hard to call. Trimming took 1 base from V and 3 from J, leaving 16 bases between them. CDR3 size: 16 residues. Germline lookup yields CDR1 SGHDT and CDR2 YYEEEE.

This clonotype was detected only a few times. The genes are TRBV6-5 and TRBJ2-5, with TRBD2 matching 9 bases. The germline gives CDR1 MNHEY, CDR2 SVGAGI. V was pared by 0 bases and J by 8 bases, with 22 bases of the junction left unmatched. The CDR3 runs 20 residues. The CDR3 DNA follows: TGTGCCAGCAGTTACTCAGCACAGGGACTCGGAGAACTAGCGGGTAGCACCCAGTACTTC. Translation gives CASSYSAQGLGELAGSTQYF.

DNA of the CDR3: TGCGCCAGCAATTCGGGTACAGGGTTCACTGAAGCTTTCTTT. Its translation is CASNSGTGFTEAFF. The chain employs TRBV5-1 and TRBJ1-1, with a possible D match to TRBD1 (6 bases). Per the germline V gene, CDR1 is SGHRS and CDR2 is YFSETQ. Trimming took off 6 bases at V and 4 bases at J, with 16 bases between the two ends. The CDR3 has 14 residues.

J is TRBJ2-5 and V is TRBV9; 9 nucleotides line up with TRBD1. The V gene's germline CDR1 is SGDLS and CDR2 YYNGEE. Trimming removed 0 bases from V and 1 base from J; junction bases left unmatched: 4. The CDR3 extends over 16 amino acids. The CDR3 DNA is TGTGCCAGCAGCGTAGCGGGACAGGGTCCCCAAGAGACCCAGTACTTC. Amino acid sequence: CASSVAGQGPQETQYF.

The gene calls are TRBV7-9 and TRBJ2-1; the match to TRBD1 covers 9 bases. Near its end, the DNA agrees better with TRBJ2-4, so the J call may be wrong. Germline CDR1 and CDR2: SEHNR and FQNEAQ (reference sequence). This CDR3 contains 16 residues. The CDR3: CASSAHSGTGMVGQYF. In nucleotides, the CDR3 is TGTGCCAGCAGCGCTCATTCAGGGACAGGGATGGTTGGTCAGTACTTC.

The rearrangement links TRBV5-6 to TRBJ2-4; D is undetermined. Looked up from germline, CDR1 is SGHDT and CDR2 is YYEEEE. The length of the CDR3 is 13 residues. V gave up 2 bases and J gave up 10 bases, with 13 bases separating them. The CDR3 DNA follows: TGTGCCAGCAGCTTACCCCGGTCGGTTATTCAGTACTTC. Encoded protein: CASSLPRSVIQYF.

This clonotype has just a few counts. The V call is TRBV28, the J call TRBJ1-2; no firm D call. The ends were cut back, 9 bases at V and 3 bases at J, with 14 bases in the middle. The germline gives CDR1 MDHEN, CDR2 SYDVKM. CDR3 length: 13 amino acids. For the CDR3, the DNA is TGTGCCAGGAGAAAGATAGAGGACTATGGCTACACCTTC. Protein: CARRKIEDYGYTF.

This clonotype has only a few counts. The chain uses TRBV14 and TRBJ2-1, with D tentatively TRBD2 (5 bases). The V end lost 4 bases, the J end lost 2 bases, and 12 bases lay between the germline ends. The CDR3 has 15 amino acids. The germline gives CDR1 SGHDN, CDR2 FVKESK. The CDR3 DNA reads TGTGCCAGCAGCCCCCAGAGGAGGACCTACAATGAGCAGTTCTTC. It translates to CASSPQRRTYNEQFF.

The chain is built from TRBV11-2 and TRBJ1-1; D gene uncertain. V was trimmed by 5 bases and J by 2 bases, leaving 12 bases between them. The CDR3 covers 14 residues. Germline assignment: CDR1 SGHAT and CDR2 FQNNGV. Written as DNA, the CDR3 is TGTGCCAGCAGCCCCGCCCTAGTTAACACTGAAGCTTTCTTT. This sequence encodes CASSPALVNTEAFF. Together with reference TRBV11-2 and TRBJ1-1, the CDR3 gives the full variable domain: EAGVAQSPRYKIIEKRQSVAFWCNPISGHATLYWYQQILGQGPKLLIQFQNNGVVDDSQLPKDRFSAERLKGVDSTLKIQPAKLEDSAVYLCASSPALVNTEAFFGQGTRLTVV.

This clonotype was seen only a few times. V is TRBV29-1 and J is TRBJ2-3, with 9 nucleotides matching TRBD2. V was clipped by 7 bases and J by 2 bases; unmatched bases: 4. This CDR3 has 13 residues. Germline-derived CDR1 and CDR2 are SQVTM and ANQGSEA. CDR3 residues: CSAIAGDTDTQYF. The DNA of the CDR3 is TGCAGCGCTATAGCGGGGGACACAGATACGCAGTATTTT.

The V gene is TRBV4-1, the J gene TRBJ2-5; unclear D gene. Trimming took 4 bases from V and 2 from J, leaving 29 bases between them. Germline CDR1 reads MGHRA; CDR2 reads YSYEKL. This CDR3 contains 20 residues. DNA for the CDR3: TGCGCCAGCAGCCGGATTACACTGGGCCTAGAAAACAATCCGCAAGAGACCCAGTACTTC. Protein: CASSRITLGLENNPQETQYF.

The V gene is TRBV20-1, the J gene TRBJ1-5, with D uncertain. The germline V and J ends were trimmed by 3 bases and 6 bases, with 12 bases remaining between them. The CDR3 consists of 13 residues. Germline CDR1 is DFQATT and CDR2 is SNEGSKA (reference sequence). CDR3 in DNA: TGCAGTGCTAGGGAGGCGCTGGGTCAGCCCCAGCATTTT. Translation gives CSAREALGQPQHF.

This sequence joins TRBV28 and TRBJ2-4; 14 bases match TRBD2. The trim removed 7 bases at V and 14 bases at J, leaving 19 bases unmatched. The CDR3 totals 17 residues. Germline values: CDR1 MDHEN, CDR2 SYDVKM. The CDR3 spells CASTLGGPGLAGVGEYF. Here the CDR3 DNA reads TGTGCCAGCACCTTAGGAGGCCCGGGACTAGCGGGAGTTGGGGAGTACTTC.

In its sample, this clonotype was seen a few times. CDR3 bases: TGTGCCAGCAGCCAACTCCGAATGGGGAATGAGCAGTTCTTC. As protein: CASSQLRMGNEQFF. The chain joins TRBV7-9 to TRBJ2-5; no clear D. The J call may be faulty, since TRBJ2-1 better matches the DNA end. This CDR3 has 14 amino acids. CDR1 SEHNR and CDR2 FQNEAQ come from the germline V gene (reference sequence).

A few counts support this clonotype. This chain connects TRBV10-3 to TRBJ2-5; weak D call: TRBD2 (5 bases). This CDR3 is built from 14 residues. Trimming cost V 6 bases and J 1 base, with 12 bases left between them. Germline values: CDR1 ENHRY, CDR2 SYGVKD. The CDR3 region is CAIRSPGFQETQYF. As DNA, the CDR3 is TGTGCCATCAGAAGCCCGGGGTTCCAAGAGACCCAGTACTTC.

This clonotype was observed a few times. Written as DNA, the CDR3 is TGCAGTGCTAGAATGGGAAACACCATATATTTT. It yields the protein CSARMGNTIYF. V is TRBV20-1 and J is TRBJ1-3; D is ambiguous. The V end lost 2 bases, the J end lost 4 bases, and 3 bases lay between the germline ends. Germline loops: CDR1 DFQATT, CDR2 SNEGSKA (reference sequence). The CDR3 runs 11 residues.

The rearrangement links TRBV3-1 to TRBJ2-7, with 12 positions matching TRBD2. CDR1 and CDR2 from the germline V gene are LGHDT and YNNKEL (reference sequence). Trimming cost V 4 bases and J 0 bases; bases outside gene matches: 7. The CDR3 extends over 17 amino acids. The CDR3 loop reads CASSRGTSGPSSYEQYF. CDR3 DNA: TGTGCCAGCAGCCGAGGGACTAGCGGGCCCTCCTCCTACGAGCAGTACTTC.

This clonotype appeared a few times. This rearrangement joins TRBV9 to TRBJ2-1; 7 bases are shared with TRBD1. Germline lookup yields CDR1 SGDLS and CDR2 YYNGEE. Germline trimming cut 6 bases from V and 6 bases from J; bases unmatched to any gene: 9. The CDR3 sequence is 14 residues long. The CDR3 DNA follows: TGTGCCAGCACCGACAGGGACGGGTTCAATGAGCAGTTCTTC. Translating it yields CASTDRDGFNEQFF.

The chain is built from TRBV5-6 and TRBJ1-2; 9 positions match TRBD1. V trimming: 4 bases; J trimming: 7 bases; junction bases outside the gene matches: 8. CDR1 is SGHDT, CDR2 YYEEEE, per germline. The length of the CDR3 is 14 residues. CDR3 nucleotide sequence: TGTGCCAGCAGCATACTAACAGGGGGCTTTGGCTACACCTTC. It specifies CASSILTGGFGYTF.

CDR3 nucleotide sequence: TGTGCCAGCAGTAGCGGGACGTGGTTTGAGACCCAGTACTTC. This encodes CASSSGTWFETQYF. This chain links TRBV7-2 with TRBJ2-5; 8 nucleotides align to TRBD2. From germline, CDR1 is SGHTA and CDR2 FQGNSA. The length of the CDR3 is 14 residues. V trimming: 6 bases; J trimming: 5 bases; junction bases outside the gene matches: 8.

The chain couples TRBV9 to TRBJ1-4, with 7 bases that match TRBD1. This CDR3 region has 15 residues. Germline CDR1 SGDLS, CDR2 YYNGEE. V was clipped by 5 bases and J by 4 bases; unmatched bases: 8. CDR3 loop: CASSRRGQLNEKLFF. CDR3 DNA sequence: TGTGCCAGCAGTCGTAGGGGACAGCTTAATGAAAAACTGTTTTTT.

The V and J genes are TRBV5-6 and TRBJ2-7; D remains ambiguous. The V and J ends lost 4 bases and 3 bases respectively, with 17 bases between them. Germline values: CDR1 SGHDT, CDR2 YYEEEE. The CDR3 extends over 15 amino acids. The CDR3 DNA follows: TGTGCCAGCAGCGTCTCGTCGCGTAAGGACTACGAGCAGTACTTC. Its translation: CASSVSSRKDYEQYF.

The chain's CDR3 is CSARDWREDYGYTF. The CDR3 region has the DNA TGCAGTGCTAGAGATTGGAGGGAGGACTATGGCTACACCTTC. The chain recombines TRBV20-1 with TRBJ1-2; D unclear. V lost 0 bases and J 3 bases, leaving 11 bases between the germline ends. CDR3 size: 14 residues. Germline CDR1 reads DFQATT; CDR2 reads SNEGSKA (reference sequence).

This chain links TRBV4-1 with TRBJ2-4; tentative D call: TRBD2 (6 bases). Per germline, CDR1 MGHRA and CDR2 YSYEKL. The CDR3 is 14 residues long. V was trimmed by 0 bases and J by 8 bases, leaving 11 bases between them. The CDR3 is CASSQEGGRDIQYF. The CDR3 bases are TGCGCCAGCAGCCAAGAAGGAGGGCGGGACATTCAGTACTTC.

This clonotype was observed a handful of times. The V gene is TRBV12-3 or TRBV12-4, the J gene TRBJ1-4; 9 nucleotides line up with TRBD1. This CDR3 comprises 14 residues. Trimming at V came to 5 bases and at J to 11 bases, leaving 9 bases not matched to a gene. CDR3 protein: CASSPGTGLRKLFF. As DNA, the CDR3 is TGTGCCAGCAGTCCGGGGACAGGGCTGAGGAAACTGTTTTTT.

In its sample, this clonotype was seen a few times. The chain uses TRBV6-5 and TRBJ2-5; D unresolved. Germline V lookup: CDR1 MNHEY, CDR2 SVGAGI. The CDR3 extends over 12 amino acids. V gave up 6 bases and J gave up 2 bases, with 7 bases separating them. CDR3 region: CASRSWQETQYF. CDR3 nucleotide sequence: TGTGCCAGCAGAAGCTGGCAAGAGACCCAGTACTTC.